This TCR beta chain was profiled in a study of B cell selection in AIRE deficiency. Findings of the study overall: Healthy Tconv contained about 35% of shared healthy Treg sequences; only TCRbeta sequenced. Shorter CDR3s marked shared Treg sequences, biased toward few non-templated insertions.

Some clones are missing from TCRdb's copy, which holds only in-frame ones; the method was immunoSEQ multiplex PCR. The table shows 20,000 to 25,000 clones, with over 90% occurring only once. Germline CDR1 reads SGHDT; CDR2 reads YYEEEE. Trimming cost V 0 bases and J 9 bases, with 13 bases left between them. There are 15 residues in the CDR3. Sorted regulatory T cells were CD4-positive, CD25-high and CD127-low or negative. In the case of this clone: Antigen specificity is unknown.

This TCR derives from a human donor with AIRE deficiency. Material for sequencing was Tregs sorted from PBMCs. V gene TRBV5-6 combines with J gene TRBJ1-6, with TRBD1 as a possible D gene (5 bases). The CDR3 coding sequence is TGTGCCAGCAGCTTGGCGTACGGGACTGGTTCACCCCTCCACTTT. This translates into CASSLAYGTGSPLHF.